These 2 T cell receptor beta chains were all obtained from the same sample, sequenced in a study of regulatory T cells in long-lasting Graves disease. Building of the TCR beta libraries involved iRepertoire HTBI primers and Arm-PCR of CDR3 regions. TCRdb reprocessed the multiplex PCR reads via MiXCR and lists one record per CDR3 protein. The table records approximately 560,000 distinct CDR3 sequences, about 16% of them present only once. The time point here: newly diagnosed GD, antithyroid drugs for less than 3 months. Extracted RNA from PBMCs served as the source of the TCR library. The same data also went into a second study, on T cells in Graves' hyperthyroidism and ophthalmopathy.

This specimen was peripheral blood mononuclear cells (PBMCs), taken at new diagnosis, from a patient treated with antithyroid drugs. These receptors were obtained from a man in his late teens or twenties with Graves disease.

This clonotype was detected a few times. The J gene is TRBJ2-7, the V gene TRBV29-1; no definite D call. CDR3 length: 11 amino acids. Germline assignment: CDR1 SQVTM and CDR2 ANQGSEA. Deletions cut 6 bases from V and 7 bases from J, with 13 bases between. The CDR3: CSVALLGEQYF. The DNA for the CDR3 is TGCAGCGTCGCGCTCTTGGGTGAGCAGTACTTC.

CDR3 in amino acids: CAWSREESGVQPQHF. CDR3 sequence (DNA): TGTGCCTGGAGTAGAGAAGAAAGTGGAGTTCAGCCCCAGCATTTT. The J gene is TRBJ1-5, the V gene TRBV30; D uncertain. Per the germline V gene, CDR1 is GTSNPN and CDR2 is SVGIG (reference sequence). V lost 2 bases and J lost 6, with 17 bases in between. The CDR3 covers 15 residues.